This T cell receptor (beta chain) was identified during a study of shared clonotypes between healthy human individuals. Note on this clone: Its antigen is still unknown.

Donors comprised only Caucasian adults living in Nashville, Tennessee. The V and J ends lost 7 bases and 5 bases respectively, with 18 bases between them. The CDR3 runs to 15 residues. Germline V gene lookup returns CDR1 MNHNS and CDR2 SASEGT. Generated by immunoSEQ multiplex PCR, the TCRdb table keeps only in-frame clones and is missing some. The sample lists around 1.1 million clones, about 80% occurring once. Study-level points and caveats: Memory subsets had estimated richness that was generally smaller than that of naive subsets.

This chain connects TRBV6-1 to TRBJ2-1, with TRBD1 as a possible D gene (5 bases). Sequenced sample: memory CD4+ T cells from PBMCs. The subset denotes: CD45RA-negative fraction. The TCR originated in a man between 18 and 29 years old in good health. Some clones in this sample may be carry-over from other donors' samples. The CDR3 loop is CASMNAPDRNNEQFF. The CDR3 DNA follows: TGTGCCAGCATGAACGCTCCCGACAGAAACAATGAGCAGTTCTTC.